Presented here are 18 T cell receptor beta chains from one specimen sequenced in a study of patients and donors after allogeneic stem cell transplantation. TCRdb recomputed calls from the RT-PCR reads with MiXCR, one row per CDR3 protein. The profile shows around 200,000 distinct CDR3 sequences, 38% of them singletons. The source material was blood, either unsorted or a sorted T cell fraction (not recorded which). The origin of the receptors is a human donor who was either an allogeneic HSCT recipient or a stem cell or donor lymphocyte infusion donor (not recorded which). It is not recorded whose cells these are; they may come from a transplant donor.

The chain joins TRBV10-3 to TRBJ2-7, with D hard to call. The V end lost 6 bases, the J end lost 1 base, and 10 bases lay between the germline ends. The CDR3 totals 13 residues. Germline V CDR1 and CDR2: ENHRY, SYGVKD. CDR3 sequence: CAISEDSSYEQYF. The CDR3 DNA reads TGTGCCATCAGCGAGGATTCATCCTACGAGCAGTACTTC.

This clonotype appeared a few times. J is TRBJ1-1 and V is TRBV6-6; 7 positions match TRBD1. V lost 6 bases and J lost 9; bases outside the gene matches: 10. The CDR3 extends over 13 amino acids. Germline V gene lookup returns CDR1 MNHNY and CDR2 SVGAGI (reference sequence). CDR3 in amino acids: CASSYGGTDKAFF. The DNA of the CDR3 is TGTGCCAGCAGCTACGGGGGGACAGATAAAGCTTTCTTT.

This rearrangement joins TRBV4-3 to TRBJ2-2; D possibly corresponds to TRBD1 (5 bases). This CDR3 has 14 amino acids. CDR1 is LGHNA, CDR2 YSLEER, per germline. V lost 5 bases to trimming and J lost 2 bases, with 9 bases between them. In nucleotides, the CDR3 is TGCGCCAGCAGCGTACAGGCTAACACCGGGGAGCTGTTTTTT. This sequence encodes CASSVQANTGELFF.

The CDR3 loop reads CAISEGRPYNSPLHF. CDR3 bases: TGTGCCATCAGCGAAGGACGGCCATATAATTCACCCCTCCACTTT. The chain uses TRBV10-3 and TRBJ1-6; D is undetermined. CDR3 length: 15 amino acids. V lost 6 bases to trimming and J lost 4 bases, with 13 bases between them. Germline assignment: CDR1 ENHRY and CDR2 SYGVKD.

The genes are TRBV9 and TRBJ2-2; D is ambiguous. V was trimmed by 0 bases and J by 7 bases, leaving 7 bases between them. CDR3 length: 13 residues. Per germline, CDR1 SGDLS and CDR2 YYNGEE. CDR3 protein: CASSVARIGELFF. The CDR3 DNA reads TGTGCCAGCAGCGTAGCCCGTATCGGGGAGCTGTTTTTT.

The chain has TRBV5-1 and TRBJ1-2; 7 nucleotides match TRBD1. The germline V gene has CDR1 SGHRS and CDR2 YFSETQ. The CDR3 is 14 amino acids. Trimming cost V 5 bases and J 0 bases; bases outside gene matches: 4. The CDR3 DNA sequence: TGCGCCAGCAGTCCGACAGGGCCTAACTATGGCTACACCTTC. It specifies CASSPTGPNYGYTF. The full variable domain, completed using reference TRBV5-1 and TRBJ1-2, is KAGVTQTPRYLIKTRGQQVTLSCSPISGHRSVSWYQQTPGQGLQFLFEYFSETQRNKGNFPGRFSGRQFSNSRSEMNVSTLELGDSALYLCASSPTGPNYGYTFGSGTRLTVV.

This clonotype was seen a handful of times. This chain uses TRBV28 with TRBJ1-5, with 7 bases fitting TRBD1. V lost 6 bases and J lost 3; bases outside the gene matches: 8. There are 15 residues in the CDR3. Germline V lookup: CDR1 MDHEN, CDR2 SYDVKM. CDR3 bases: TGTGCCAGCAGCCGAGGACAGGCGTACAATCAGCCCCAGCATTTT. The encoded protein is CASSRGQAYNQPQHF.

The rearrangement links TRBV12-3 or TRBV12-4 to TRBJ1-1, with 10 bases matching TRBD1. The CDR3 is 17 amino acids. J gave up 5 bases and V 7 bases, and 16 bases lay outside the gene matches. The CDR3 here is CASTFQLDRGLGTEAFF. The CDR3 DNA reads TGTGCCAGCACCTTCCAGCTTGACAGGGGGCTAGGGACTGAAGCTTTCTTT.

This clonotype was recorded at least ten times. The CDR3 DNA sequence: TGTGCCAGCTCACCAAACGGGCCTCAGTCACCCCTCCACTTT. Translated, it gives CASSPNGPQSPLHF. This chain connects TRBV18 to TRBJ1-6; D remains ambiguous. CDR1 is KGHSH, CDR2 LQKENI, per germline. CDR3 length equals 14 residues. V lost 2 bases and J 10 bases, leaving 12 bases between the germline ends.

The chain is built from TRBV15 and TRBJ1-4, with D hard to call. Germline assignment: CDR1 LNHNV and CDR2 YYDKDF (reference sequence). V lost 2 bases to trimming and J lost 8 bases, with 15 bases between them. This CDR3 comprises 15 residues. CDR3 region: CATSRQARMWEKLFF. CDR3 bases: TGTGCCACCAGCAGACAGGCACGTATGTGGGAAAAACTGTTTTTT.

The V gene is TRBV10-2, the J gene TRBJ1-6, with D uncertain. The germline V and J ends were trimmed by 7 bases and 0 bases, with 13 bases remaining between them. The CDR3 sequence is 16 residues long. Germline values: CDR1 WSHSY, CDR2 SAAADI. The CDR3 DNA reads TGCGCCAGCAAGGCGGTCTCGGGCTCCTATAATTCACCCCTCCACTTT. This codes for CASKAVSGSYNSPLHF.

The V and J genes are TRBV9 and TRBJ1-2; the match to TRBD1 covers 10 bases. The CDR3 totals 15 residues. V lost 0 bases and J lost 5; bases outside the gene matches: 4. Germline V gene data show CDR1 as SGDLS and CDR2 as YYNGEE. CDR3 in DNA: TGTGCCAGCAGCGTAGGCGGACAGGGGGTATATGGCTACACCTTC. This gives the protein CASSVGGQGVYGYTF.

The chain is built from TRBV10-3 and TRBJ2-2, with D possibly matching TRBD2 (7 bases). The germline V gene encodes CDR1 ENHRY and CDR2 SYGVKD. The CDR3 extends over 16 amino acids. The V gene lost 9 bases and the J gene lost 4 bases, with 21 bases spanning the gap. The CDR3, as DNA: TGTGCCATTCCCCGTGAGGGGGGGGGCCGCACCGGGGAGCTGTTTTTT. The encoded protein is CAIPREGGGRTGELFF.

The table lists this clonotype with a few counts. The chain links TRBV7-6 to TRBJ1-1, with a weak D call TRBD1 (5 bases). Germline V CDR1 and CDR2: SGHVS, FNYEAQ. The CDR3 covers 14 residues. The V gene lost 5 bases and the J gene lost 5 bases, with 15 bases spanning the gap. CDR3 DNA: TGTGCCAGCAGCCTCTCTGAGGGGTTGACTGAAGCTTTCTTT. It yields the protein CASSLSEGLTEAFF.

This clonotype has only a few counts. The chain is built from TRBV10-3 and TRBJ2-3; 7 positions agree with TRBD2. This CDR3 has 11 amino acids. With V trimmed by 8 bases and J by 10 bases, 6 bases remained unmatched. Germline CDR1 and CDR2: ENHRY and SYGVKD. CDR3 in amino acids: CAIGGGGPQYF. For the CDR3, the DNA is TGTGCCATCGGGGGGGGAGGTCCGCAGTATTTT.

This rearrangement joins TRBV12-3 or TRBV12-4 to TRBJ2-6; tentative D call: TRBD1 (6 bases). Trimming took 1 base from V and 1 from J, leaving 11 bases between them. This CDR3 is 17 amino acids long. The CDR3 coding sequence is TGTGCCAGCAGTTTAGACAGGGCACCTTCTGGGGCCAACGTCCTGACTTTC. This sequence encodes CASSLDRAPSGANVLTF.

V is TRBV12-3 or TRBV12-4 and J is TRBJ1-6; TRBD1 matches 10 bases. V gave up 5 bases and J gave up 9 bases; unmatched junction bases: 13. CDR3 length: 17 amino acids. The CDR3 sequence is CASSREAGTGVSSPLHF. CDR3 coding DNA: TGTGCCAGCAGTCGGGAAGCCGGGACAGGGGTTAGTTCACCCCTCCACTTT.

Only one count was recorded for this clonotype. The chain is built from TRBV6-6 and TRBJ1-1, with D possibly TRBD1 on 5 matching bases. The germline CDR1 and CDR2 sequences are MNHNY and SVGAGI (reference sequence). V was cut by 0 bases and J by 5 bases, with 10 bases left in between. This CDR3 contains 14 residues. The CDR3 nucleotides are TGTGCCAGCAGTTACTCGACGGCAGGGACTGAAGCTTTCTTT. It translates to CASSYSTAGTEAFF.